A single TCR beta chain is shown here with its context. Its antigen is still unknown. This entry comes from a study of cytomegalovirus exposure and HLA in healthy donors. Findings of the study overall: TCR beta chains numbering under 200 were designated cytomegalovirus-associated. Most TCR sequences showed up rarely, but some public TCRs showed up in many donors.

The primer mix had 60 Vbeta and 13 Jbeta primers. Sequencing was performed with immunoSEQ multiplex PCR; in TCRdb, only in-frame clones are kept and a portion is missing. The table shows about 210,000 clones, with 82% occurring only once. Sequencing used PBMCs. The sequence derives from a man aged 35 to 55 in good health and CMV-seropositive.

The CDR3 DNA sequence: TGCGCCAGCAGCCGACAGGGGAACTCTGGAAACACCATATATTTT. Translated, it gives CASSRQGNSGNTIYF. The chain employs TRBV4-1 and TRBJ1-3; TRBD1 agrees at 8 bases. The CDR3 consists of 15 residues. The germline V gene encodes CDR1 MGHRA and CDR2 YSYEKL. V lost 4 bases and J lost 0; bases outside the gene matches: 2.